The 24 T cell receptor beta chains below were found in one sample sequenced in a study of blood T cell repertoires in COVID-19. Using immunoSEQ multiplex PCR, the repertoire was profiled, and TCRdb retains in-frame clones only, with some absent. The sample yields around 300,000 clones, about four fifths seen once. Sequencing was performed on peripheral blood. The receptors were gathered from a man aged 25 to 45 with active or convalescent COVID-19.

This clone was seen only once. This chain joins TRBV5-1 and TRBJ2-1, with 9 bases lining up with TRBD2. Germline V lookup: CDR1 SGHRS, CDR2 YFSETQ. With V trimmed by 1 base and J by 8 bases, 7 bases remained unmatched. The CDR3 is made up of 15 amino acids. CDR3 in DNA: TGCGCCAGCAGCTTGAGCAGCGGGAGGTATGATGAGCAGTTCTTC. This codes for CASSLSSGRYDEQFF.

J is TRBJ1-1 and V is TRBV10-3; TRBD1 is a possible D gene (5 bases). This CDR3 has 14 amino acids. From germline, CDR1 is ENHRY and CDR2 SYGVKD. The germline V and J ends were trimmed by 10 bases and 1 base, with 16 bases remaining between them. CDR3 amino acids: CATTGGNRNTEAFF. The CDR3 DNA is TGTGCCACAACAGGTGGGAACAGGAACACTGAAGCTTTCTTT.

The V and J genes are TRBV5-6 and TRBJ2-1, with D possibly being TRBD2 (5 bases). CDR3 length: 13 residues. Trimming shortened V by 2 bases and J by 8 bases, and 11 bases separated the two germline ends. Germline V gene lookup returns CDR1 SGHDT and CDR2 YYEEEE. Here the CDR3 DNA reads TGTGCCAGCAGCTTCTTTGGGCGGGATGAGCAGTTCTTC. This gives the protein CASSFFGRDEQFF.

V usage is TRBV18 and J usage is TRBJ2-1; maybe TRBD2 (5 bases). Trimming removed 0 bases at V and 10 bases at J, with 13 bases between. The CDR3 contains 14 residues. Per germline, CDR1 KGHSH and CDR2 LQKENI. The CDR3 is CASSPPVPSSEQFF. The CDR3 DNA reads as TGTGCCAGCTCACCACCGGTTCCATCTAGCGAGCAGTTCTTC. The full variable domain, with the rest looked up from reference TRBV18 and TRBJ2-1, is NAGVMQNPRHLVRRRGQEARLRCSPMKGHSHVYWYRQLPEEGLKFMVYLQKENIIDESGMPKERFSAEFPKEGPSILRIQQVVRGDSAAYFCASSPPVPSSEQFFGPGTRLTVL.

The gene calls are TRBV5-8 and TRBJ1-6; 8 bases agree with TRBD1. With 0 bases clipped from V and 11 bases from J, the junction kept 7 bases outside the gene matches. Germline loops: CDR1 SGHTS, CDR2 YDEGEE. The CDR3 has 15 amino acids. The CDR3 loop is CASSLVAGGKTPLHF. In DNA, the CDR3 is TGTGCCAGCAGCTTGGTGGCAGGGGGCAAGACACCCCTCCACTTT.

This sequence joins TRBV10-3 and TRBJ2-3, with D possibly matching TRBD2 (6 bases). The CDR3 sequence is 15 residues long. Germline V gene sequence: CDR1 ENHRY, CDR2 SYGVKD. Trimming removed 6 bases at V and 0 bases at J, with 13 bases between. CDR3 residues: CAIRVSGTSTDTQYF. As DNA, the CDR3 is TGTGCCATCAGGGTTAGCGGCACTAGCACAGATACGCAGTATTTT.

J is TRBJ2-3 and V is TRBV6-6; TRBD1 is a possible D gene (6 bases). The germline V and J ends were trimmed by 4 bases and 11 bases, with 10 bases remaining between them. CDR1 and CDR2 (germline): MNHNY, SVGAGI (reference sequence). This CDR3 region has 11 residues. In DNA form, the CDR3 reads TGTGCCAGCAGTTTAACAGGGTTGCAGTATTTT. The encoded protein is CASSLTGLQYF.

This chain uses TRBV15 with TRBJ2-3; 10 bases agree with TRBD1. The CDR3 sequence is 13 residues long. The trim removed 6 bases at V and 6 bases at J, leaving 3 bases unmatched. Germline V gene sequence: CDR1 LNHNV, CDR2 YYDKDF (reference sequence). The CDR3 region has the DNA TGTGCCACCAGGGACAGGGGGAAGGATACGCAGTATTTT. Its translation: CATRDRGKDTQYF.

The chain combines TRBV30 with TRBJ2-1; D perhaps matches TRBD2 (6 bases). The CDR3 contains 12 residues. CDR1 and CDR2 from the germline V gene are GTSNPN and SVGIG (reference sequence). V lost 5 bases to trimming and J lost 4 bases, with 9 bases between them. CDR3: CAWDGSYNEQFF. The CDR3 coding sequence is TGTGCCTGGGACGGGAGTTACAATGAGCAGTTCTTC.

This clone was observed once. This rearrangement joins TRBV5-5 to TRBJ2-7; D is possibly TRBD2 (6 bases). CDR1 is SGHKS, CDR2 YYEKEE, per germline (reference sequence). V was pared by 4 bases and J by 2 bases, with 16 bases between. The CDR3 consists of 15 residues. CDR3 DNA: TGTGCCAGCAGCCCCGCGCGGCGGGACCCCTACGAGCAGTACTTC. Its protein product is CASSPARRDPYEQYF.

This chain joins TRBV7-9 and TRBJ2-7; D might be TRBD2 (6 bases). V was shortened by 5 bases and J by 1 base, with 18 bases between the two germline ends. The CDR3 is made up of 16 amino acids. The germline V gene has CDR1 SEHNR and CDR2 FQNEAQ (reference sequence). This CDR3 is CASSPRGTVNSYEQYF. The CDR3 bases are TGTGCCAGCAGCCCCCGAGGGACTGTAAATTCCTACGAGCAGTACTTC.

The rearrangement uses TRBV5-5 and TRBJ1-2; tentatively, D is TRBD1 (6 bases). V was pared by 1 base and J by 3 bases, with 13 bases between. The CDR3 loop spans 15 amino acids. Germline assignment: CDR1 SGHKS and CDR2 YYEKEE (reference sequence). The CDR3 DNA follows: TGTGCCAGCAGCTTGCAAGCAGGGGAGCACTATGGCTACACCTTC. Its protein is CASSLQAGEHYGYTF.

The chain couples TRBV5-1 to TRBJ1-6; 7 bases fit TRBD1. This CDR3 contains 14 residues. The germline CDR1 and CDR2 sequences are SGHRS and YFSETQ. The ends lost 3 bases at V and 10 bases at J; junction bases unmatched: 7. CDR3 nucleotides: TGCGCCAGCAGCTGGCAGGGGGACGGGTCACCCCTCCACTTT. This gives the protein CASSWQGDGSPLHF.

CDR3 sequence reads: CSARARNEQFF. As DNA, the CDR3 is TGCAGTGCTAGAGCTAGGAATGAGCAGTTCTTC. The chain has TRBV20-1 and TRBJ2-1; D remains ambiguous. Trimming took 1 base from V and 7 from J, leaving 5 bases between them. This CDR3 spans 11 amino acids. Per the germline V gene, CDR1 is DFQATT and CDR2 is SNEGSKA (reference sequence).

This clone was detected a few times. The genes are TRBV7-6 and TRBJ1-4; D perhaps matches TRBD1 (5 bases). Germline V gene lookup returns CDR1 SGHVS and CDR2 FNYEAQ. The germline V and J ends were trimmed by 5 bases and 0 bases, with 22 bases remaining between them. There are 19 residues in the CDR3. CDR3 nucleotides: TGTGCCAGCAGCCCATTCAGGCGGGGCCGGGGGTCAACTAATGAAAAACTGTTTTTT. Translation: CASSPFRRGRGSTNEKLFF.

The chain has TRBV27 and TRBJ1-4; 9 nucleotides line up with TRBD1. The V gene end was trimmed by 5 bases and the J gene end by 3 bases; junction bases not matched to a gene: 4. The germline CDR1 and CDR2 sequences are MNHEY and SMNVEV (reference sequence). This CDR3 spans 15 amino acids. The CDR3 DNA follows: TGTGCCAGCAGTGTACAGGGGGCTCCTAATGAAAAACTGTTTTTT. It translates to CASSVQGAPNEKLFF.

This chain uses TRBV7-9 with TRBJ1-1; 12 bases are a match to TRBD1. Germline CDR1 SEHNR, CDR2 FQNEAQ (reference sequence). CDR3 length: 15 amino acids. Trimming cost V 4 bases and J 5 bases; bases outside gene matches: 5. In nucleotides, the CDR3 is TGTGCCAGCAGCTCCCGGGACAGGGGGCGGACTGAAGCTTTCTTT. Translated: CASSSRDRGRTEAFF.

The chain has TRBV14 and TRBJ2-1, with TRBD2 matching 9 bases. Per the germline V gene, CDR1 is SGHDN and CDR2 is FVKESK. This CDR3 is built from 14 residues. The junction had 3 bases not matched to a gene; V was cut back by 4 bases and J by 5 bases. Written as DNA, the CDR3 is TGTGCCAGCAGCCGTGGCGGGGGGGACAATGAGCAGTTCTTC. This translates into CASSRGGGDNEQFF.

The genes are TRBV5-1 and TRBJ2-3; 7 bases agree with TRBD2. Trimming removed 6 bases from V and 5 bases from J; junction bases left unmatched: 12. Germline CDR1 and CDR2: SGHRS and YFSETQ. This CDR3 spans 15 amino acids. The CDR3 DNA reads TGCGCCAGCAATGCCCTAGCGGAGAGAGTAGATACGCAGTATTTT. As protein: CASNALAERVDTQYF.

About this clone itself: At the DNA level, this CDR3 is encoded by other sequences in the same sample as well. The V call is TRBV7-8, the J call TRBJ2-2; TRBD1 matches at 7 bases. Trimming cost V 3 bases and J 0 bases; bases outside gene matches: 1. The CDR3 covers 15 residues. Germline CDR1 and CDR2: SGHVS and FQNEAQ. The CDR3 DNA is TGTGCCAGCAGCTTGGGACAGACGAACACCGGGGAGCTGTTTTTT. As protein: CASSLGQTNTGELFF.

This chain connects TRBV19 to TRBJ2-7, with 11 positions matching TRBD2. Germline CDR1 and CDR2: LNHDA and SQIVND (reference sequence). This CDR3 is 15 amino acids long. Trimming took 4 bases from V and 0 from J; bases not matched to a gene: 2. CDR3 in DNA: TGTGCCAGTAGTAAGACTAGCGGGGCCTCCTACGAGCAGTACTTC. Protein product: CASSKTSGASYEQYF.

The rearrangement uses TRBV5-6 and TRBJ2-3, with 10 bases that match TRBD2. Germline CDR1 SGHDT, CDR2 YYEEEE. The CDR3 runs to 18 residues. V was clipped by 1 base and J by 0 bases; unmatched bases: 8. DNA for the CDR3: TGTGCCAGCAGCTTGACCGGAGCAGCGGGGGGGAGCACAGATACGCAGTATTTT. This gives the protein CASSLTGAAGGSTDTQYF.

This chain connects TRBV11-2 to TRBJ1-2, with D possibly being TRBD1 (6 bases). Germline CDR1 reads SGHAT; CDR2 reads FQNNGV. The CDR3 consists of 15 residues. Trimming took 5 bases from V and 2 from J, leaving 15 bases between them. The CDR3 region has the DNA TGTGCCAGCAGCCCAAGATGGCAGGGGAACTATGGCTACACCTTC. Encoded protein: CASSPRWQGNYGYTF.

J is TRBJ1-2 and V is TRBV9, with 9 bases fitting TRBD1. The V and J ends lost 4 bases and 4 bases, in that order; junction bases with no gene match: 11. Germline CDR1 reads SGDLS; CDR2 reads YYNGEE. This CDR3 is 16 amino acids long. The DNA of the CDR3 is TGTGCCAGCAGCTCAGAACAGGGGGCAGAGGGCTATGGCTACACCTTC. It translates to CASSSEQGAEGYGYTF.